This is a list of T cell receptor beta chains from one sample in a study of patients and donors after allogeneic stem cell transplantation. From the RT-PCR reads, TCRdb called clonotypes with MiXCR, one entry per CDR3 protein. The sample lists about a million distinct CDR3 sequences; 15% to 20% were seen once. Sequences were obtained from blood, either unsorted or a sorted T cell fraction (not recorded which). The origin of the receptors is a human donor who was either an allogeneic HSCT recipient or a stem cell or donor lymphocyte infusion donor (not recorded which). It is not recorded whose cells these are; they may come from a transplant donor. CDR3s include the opening cysteine and the closing phenylalanine or tryptophan. The order of the fields is J gene, V gene, clone size, CDR3 protein. Where a row states a size, it is once, few, many or the class of an expanded clone; other rows omit it.

j_gene: TRBJ2-2; v_gene: TRBV12-3/TRBV12-4; abundance: NA; CDR3aa: CASRTGTGYGGELFF
j_gene: TRBJ1-4; v_gene: TRBV5-1; abundance: NA; CDR3aa: CASSSFDREGISGKLFF
j_gene: TRBJ1-1; v_gene: TRBV15; abundance: few; CDR3aa: CATSSGQLNTEAFF
j_gene: TRBJ1-1; v_gene: TRBV5-1; abundance: few; CDR3aa: CASSSLMGEAFF
j_gene: TRBJ2-3; v_gene: TRBV12-3/TRBV12-4; abundance: NA; CDR3aa: CASTPDKGATDTQYF
j_gene: TRBJ2-7; v_gene: TRBV6-5; abundance: few; CDR3aa: CASSYSRGFRTYEQYF
j_gene: TRBJ1-2; v_gene: TRBV6-5; abundance: few; CDR3aa: CASSQGEGYTF
j_gene: TRBJ2-7; v_gene: TRBV9; abundance: NA; CDR3aa: CASSAQTNPAYEQYF
j_gene: TRBJ1-1; v_gene: TRBV12-3/TRBV12-4; abundance: NA; CDR3aa: CASPPTGPRRTRTEAFF
j_gene: TRBJ1-2; v_gene: TRBV9; abundance: many; CDR3aa: CASSVEGQGFFYGYTF
j_gene: TRBJ2-2; v_gene: TRBV11-1; abundance: NA; CDR3aa: CASSLAQTLTGIGSGELFF
j_gene: TRBJ1-3; v_gene: TRBV20-1; abundance: few; CDR3aa: CSARDPLTRAGNTIYF
j_gene: TRBJ2-3; v_gene: TRBV7-2; abundance: NA; CDR3aa: CASSPGLAGGTTDTQYF
j_gene: TRBJ2-1; v_gene: TRBV24-1; abundance: few; CDR3aa: CATWGLAGGFFRQFF
j_gene: TRBJ2-5; v_gene: TRBV7-9; abundance: NA; CDR3aa: CASSPPAGQTQETQYF
j_gene: TRBJ2-5; v_gene: TRBV20-1; abundance: NA; CDR3aa: CSASFREQETQYF
j_gene: TRBJ1-2; v_gene: TRBV7-3; abundance: NA; CDR3aa: CASSQLGQGDYTF
j_gene: TRBJ1-1; v_gene: TRBV5-6; abundance: few; CDR3aa: CASSPQGWNTEAFF
j_gene: TRBJ2-1; v_gene: TRBV2; abundance: NA; CDR3aa: CASRGVGPTAYNEQFF
j_gene: TRBJ2-3; v_gene: TRBV19; abundance: NA; CDR3aa: CASSNLAGEVADTQYF
j_gene: TRBJ1-2; v_gene: TRBV5-6; abundance: NA; CDR3aa: CASSLGRGRGGYTF
j_gene: TRBJ1-2; v_gene: TRBV9; abundance: few; CDR3aa: CASSVTGQNYGYTF
j_gene: TRBJ1-6; v_gene: TRBV5-8; abundance: few; CDR3aa: CASSFRTGRNSPLHF
j_gene: TRBJ2-5; v_gene: TRBV24-1; abundance: NA; CDR3aa: CATSDPGLAGGETQYF
j_gene: TRBJ2-7; v_gene: TRBV7-6; abundance: few; CDR3aa: CASSLSGGTSSQYF
j_gene: TRBJ2-7; v_gene: TRBV24-1; abundance: few; CDR3aa: CATSGPGPSPEQYF
j_gene: TRBJ2-1; v_gene: TRBV5-1; abundance: many; CDR3aa: CASSPTSTGDEQFF
j_gene: TRBJ1-2; v_gene: TRBV5-1; abundance: many; CDR3aa: CASSWADNANYGYTF
j_gene: TRBJ1-5; v_gene: TRBV20-1; abundance: many; CDR3aa: CSARDGGSNQPQHF
j_gene: TRBJ2-7; v_gene: TRBV4-1; abundance: few; CDR3aa: CASSQGLPERSYEQYF
j_gene: TRBJ2-1; v_gene: TRBV5-1; abundance: NA; CDR3aa: CASSSGLAGGPEEQFF
j_gene: TRBJ2-5; v_gene: TRBV7-3; abundance: few; CDR3aa: CASSLGTGFQETQYF
j_gene: TRBJ2-7; v_gene: TRBV27; abundance: NA; CDR3aa: CASSRLAGGVEQYF
j_gene: TRBJ1-5; v_gene: TRBV19; abundance: NA; CDR3aa: CAAGGQASVYQPQHF
j_gene: TRBJ2-3; v_gene: TRBV24-1; abundance: NA; CDR3aa: CATSDRRPEGGPDTQYF
j_gene: TRBJ2-3; v_gene: TRBV30; abundance: NA; CDR3aa: CAWSAGLTDTQYF
j_gene: TRBJ1-5; v_gene: TRBV20-1; abundance: few; CDR3aa: CSAFRDRGSNQPQHF
j_gene: TRBJ1-1; v_gene: TRBV6-2/TRBV6-3; abundance: NA; CDR3aa: CASSIISTTGWNTEAFF
j_gene: TRBJ2-7; v_gene: TRBV3-1; abundance: NA; CDR3aa: CASSPAGGGYEQYF
j_gene: TRBJ2-3; v_gene: TRBV7-9; abundance: few; CDR3aa: CASSSRDWSTDTQYF
j_gene: TRBJ2-2; v_gene: TRBV10-3; abundance: NA; CDR3aa: CAISEEGGRYTGELFF
j_gene: TRBJ2-5; v_gene: TRBV7-8; abundance: few; CDR3aa: CASSYGRGLLRETQYF
j_gene: TRBJ2-5; v_gene: TRBV6-2/TRBV6-3; abundance: few; CDR3aa: CASSGLAGTTYQETQYF
j_gene: TRBJ2-7; v_gene: TRBV14; abundance: few; CDR3aa: CASSQVDEQYF
j_gene: TRBJ2-1; v_gene: TRBV2; abundance: NA; CDR3aa: CASSDGGRAIRNEQFF
j_gene: TRBJ2-1; v_gene: TRBV25-1; abundance: NA; CDR3aa: CASSEYIRIRDEVGEQFF
j_gene: TRBJ2-7; v_gene: TRBV12-3/TRBV12-4; abundance: NA; CDR3aa: CASSLVGRGFSYEQYF
j_gene: TRBJ2-1; v_gene: TRBV14; abundance: NA; CDR3aa: CATKREGLGEQFF
j_gene: TRBJ2-7; v_gene: TRBV5-1; abundance: few; CDR3aa: CASSSRGETSGREYEQYF